This record looks at one T cell receptor (beta chain) sequence and its context. Antigen specificity is unknown. The sample comes from a study of T cell repertoires in cytomegalovirus infection. The V and J ends lost 5 bases and 0 bases, in that order; junction bases with no gene match: 22. This CDR3 comprises 21 residues. Looked up from germline, CDR1 is MDHEN and CDR2 is SYDVKM. Each CDR3 protein gets one entry after TCRdb re-called the reads with MiXCR. Of hundreds of thousands of distinct CDR3 sequences listed, around a third are singletons. The TCR originated in a human donor in good health (CMV status not recorded). Some clones in this sample may be carry-over from other donors' samples. The specimen comprised cultured CD8+ T cells from PBMCs, sampled from culture after CMV antigen stimulation. V gene TRBV28 combines with J gene TRBJ2-3, with 8 bases that match TRBD2. The CDR3, as DNA: TGTGCCAGCAGTCTCAGCCGCAGGGGACGAAAAGCGGGGGCCAGCACAGATACGCAGTATTTT. Protein: CASSLSRRGRKAGASTDTQYF.